These 7 T cell receptor beta chains share one sample of origin, sequenced in a study of cytomegalovirus exposure and HLA in healthy donors. Use of 60 Vbeta and 13 Jbeta primers characterized the PCR. Sequencing used immunoSEQ multiplex PCR; TCRdb keeps in-frame clones, though not all of them. The sample holds around 240,000 clones; 82% are singletons and the top ten take 5% to 6%. Sequences were obtained from PBMCs. These receptors all come from a woman aged 40 to 50 in good health and CMV-seropositive.

This chain joins TRBV5-4 and TRBJ2-5; TRBD2 matches 10 bases. The CDR3 loop spans 18 amino acids. With V trimmed by 1 base and J by 4 bases, 13 bases remained unmatched. Germline assignment: CDR1 SGHNT and CDR2 YYREEE (reference sequence). The CDR3 coding sequence is TGTGCCAGCAGCTTGAAGGTAGCGGGAGGTCTGAGTGTAGAGACCCAGTACTTC. Its protein is CASSLKVAGGLSVETQYF.

The chain recombines TRBV9 with TRBJ1-1; TRBD1 agrees at 8 bases. V trimming: 3 bases; J trimming: 5 bases; junction bases outside the gene matches: 9. Germline CDR1 is SGDLS and CDR2 is YYNGEE. There are 15 residues in the CDR3. In nucleotides, the CDR3 is TGTGCCAGCAGCGCCCCGCGGACAGGGAAGACTGAAGCTTTCTTT. It yields the protein CASSAPRTGKTEAFF.

V is TRBV4-1 and J is TRBJ2-3, with 12 positions matching TRBD2. The germline V gene has CDR1 MGHRA and CDR2 YSYEKL. Trimming removed 0 bases from V and 6 bases from J; junction bases left unmatched: 7. This CDR3 has 17 amino acids. The CDR3 loop is CASSQDRLAGVTDTQYF. The DNA of the CDR3 is TGCGCCAGCAGCCAAGATCGACTAGCGGGAGTGACGGATACGCAGTATTTT.

The rearrangement uses TRBV9 and TRBJ2-7; 10 bases fit TRBD2. CDR3 length: 16 residues. Germline CDR1 reads SGDLS; CDR2 reads YYNGEE. J lost 6 bases, V lost 0 bases, and 9 bases had no gene match. The CDR3 loop is CASSVGLGLASGEQYF. In DNA, the CDR3 is TGTGCCAGCAGCGTAGGGCTGGGACTAGCGTCTGGCGAGCAGTACTTC. Supplemented by reference TRBV9 and TRBJ2-7, the full variable domain reads DSGVTQTPKHLITATGQRVTLRCSPRSGDLSVYWYQQSLDQGLQFLIQYYNGEERAKGNILERFSAQQFPDLHSELNLSSLELGDSALYFCASSVGLGLASGEQYFGPGTRLTVT.

In the case of this clone: A read error may produce the germline difference seen at one junction end. The rearrangement uses TRBV7-9 and TRBJ2-1, with TRBD2 matching 12 bases. Germline assignment: CDR1 SEHNR and CDR2 FQNEAQ (reference sequence). The CDR3 is 14 amino acids. The CDR3 coding sequence is TGTTCCAGCAGCCCCGGACTAGCGGGAAAGGAGCAGTTCTTC. Encoded protein: CSSSPGLAGKEQFF.

In this sample, this clone turned up once. This rearrangement joins TRBV5-1 to TRBJ2-7; 12 bases line up with TRBD1. This CDR3 is built from 14 residues. Germline V CDR1 and CDR2: SGHRS, YFSETQ. Trimming took 5 bases from V and 7 from J; bases not matched to a gene: 7. As DNA, the CDR3 is TGCGCCAGCAGTTGGGGACAGGGGGCGCGAGAGCAGTACTTC. Its translation: CASSWGQGAREQYF.

This clone was found a few times. The CDR3 DNA follows: TGTGCCAGCAGCTTAGGGGCAGCAACTAATGAAAAACTGTTTTTT. Its protein is CASSLGAATNEKLFF. The chain carries TRBV7-9 and TRBJ1-4, with D uncertain. Germline-derived CDR1 and CDR2 are SEHNR and FQNEAQ (reference sequence). V was clipped by 1 base and J by 0 bases, with 6 bases between them. The CDR3 has 15 amino acids.